This T cell receptor (beta chain) is drawn from a study of cytomegalovirus exposure and HLA in healthy donors. Study-level information: A prior analysis found 95 million to 140 million unique TCR beta sequences from around 180 million T cells.

PCR involved 60 Vbeta and 13 Jbeta primers. Produced via immunoSEQ multiplex PCR; TCRdb's table is partial and in-frame only. This sample has some 180,000 clones; around three quarters occur once, and the top ten carry 1.9%. This clone was detected once. No antigen is known for it. The study, taken as a whole, reports: According to an earlier analysis, most TCR beta V segments yielded productive rearrangements about 87% or about 30% of the time.

Sequencing was done on a sample of PBMCs. This clonotype was obtained from a man aged 30 to 39 in good health and CMV-seronegative.

The CDR3 region has the DNA TGTGCCAGCAGCTTATTCGGGACAGCTAGCACAGATACGCAGTATTTT. This translates into CASSLFGTASTDTQYF. This chain links TRBV5-6 with TRBJ2-3; 7 nucleotides match TRBD1. The V gene's germline CDR1 is SGHDT and CDR2 YYEEEE. V lost 2 bases to trimming and J lost 0 bases; unmatched junction nucleotides: 6. This CDR3 has 16 amino acids.